This T cell receptor beta chain was sequenced during a study of neurological immune-mediated disorders. Study-wide points: Repertoires from 18 of 34 multiple sclerosis patients grouped phylogenetically into a related-CDR3 cluster, suggesting a possible signature. No CDR3 amino acid sequences recurred among expanded clones across subjects, suggesting private repertoires in all groups.

The CDR3 consists of 16 residues. The J segment lost 7 bases and the V segment lost 9 bases, leaving 15 bases of the junction unmatched. Germline-derived CDR1 and CDR2 are ENHRY and SYGVKD. cDNA synthesis was performed by 5'RACE with 10-nucleotide random UMIs. TCRdb reprocessed the 5' RACE reads via MiXCR and lists one record per CDR3 protein. The sample yields fewer than 80,000 distinct CDR3 sequences, roughly 5.6% seen once. This clonotype has ten or more counts. Antigen: not known. This rearrangement joins TRBV10-3 to TRBJ2-1; 10 bases fit TRBD1. Source material: PBMCs. The TCR sequence derives from a woman aged 25 to 39 with multiple sclerosis. In nucleotides, the CDR3 is TGTGCCATTAGAGGAATATTGACAGGGGGCCGGAATGAGCAGTTCTTC. Translation: CAIRGILTGGRNEQFF.